Below are 27 T cell receptor beta chains sequenced from a single sample in a study of T-cell reconstitution after alpha-beta-depleted transplantation in children. Preparation of the TCRbeta library was carried out with unique molecular identifiers. In TCRdb, the PCR reads were re-called with MiXCR into one record per CDR3 protein. The sample consists of fewer than 120,000 distinct CDR3 sequences, about 9.3% of them appearing once. The sequenced sample was PBMCs from the stem cell graft donor, obtained from the stem cell graft. Every receptor here comes from a human donor who donated a stem cell graft to a child with acute lymphoblastic leukemia.

A word on this clonotype: This may stem from a read error, because a much larger clone lies one nucleotide away. The chain recombines TRBV27 with TRBJ1-5; no clear D gene. V was trimmed by 10 bases and J by 7 bases, leaving 17 bases between them. The CDR3 extends over 13 amino acids. In germline, CDR1 is MNHEY, CDR2 SMNVEV (reference sequence). The CDR3 sequence is CAISAGLGQPQHF. The CDR3 coding sequence is TGTGCCATCAGCGCCGGATTAGGGCAGCCCCAGCATTTT.

This clonotype occurred many times. The chain employs TRBV20-1 and TRBJ2-7; 12 nucleotides match TRBD1. The CDR3 is 16 residues long. CDR1 is DFQATT, CDR2 SNEGSKA, per germline (reference sequence). Trimming at V came to 5 bases and at J to 3 bases, leaving 11 bases not matched to a gene. CDR3 DNA: TGCAGTGCTCAAGCCGGGACAGGGGGCCGAGTCTACGAGCAGTACTTC. Amino acid sequence: CSAQAGTGGRVYEQYF.

This clonotype was counted at least ten times. The rearrangement joins TRBV19 to TRBJ2-7, with 7 nucleotides matching TRBD2. The V gene end was trimmed by 3 bases and the J gene end by 7 bases; junction bases not matched to a gene: 3. This CDR3 region has 12 residues. Germline CDR1 and CDR2: LNHDA and SQIVND (reference sequence). The CDR3: CASSMAGVEQYF. The CDR3 DNA sequence: TGTGCCAGTAGTATGGCGGGAGTTGAGCAGTACTTC. The full variable domain, rest sourced from reference TRBV19 and TRBJ2-7, is DGGITQSPKYLFRKEGQNVTLSCEQNLNHDAMYWYRQDPGQGLRLIYYSQIVNDFQKGDIAEGYSVSREKKESFPLTVTSAQKNPTAFYLCASSMAGVEQYFGPGTRLTVT.

This clonotype was picked up many times. The V call is TRBV7-8, the J call TRBJ2-2, with 10 bases matching TRBD1. The germline gives CDR1 SGHVS, CDR2 FQNEAQ. V was pared by 3 bases and J by 4 bases, with 2 bases of the junction left unmatched. This CDR3 is built from 15 residues. In DNA form, the CDR3 reads TGTGCCAGCAGCTTGGGGACAGGGGTCACCGGGGAGCTGTTTTTT. Amino acids: CASSLGTGVTGELFF. Full variable domain (remainder filled in from reference TRBV7-8 and TRBJ2-2): GAGVSQSPRYKVAKRGQDVALRCDPISGHVSLFWYQQALGQGPEFLTYFQNEAQLDKSGLPSDRFFAERPEGSVSTLKIQRTQQEDSAVYLCASSLGTGVTGELFFGEGSRLTVL.

There are many counts of this clonotype. J is TRBJ2-3 and V is TRBV24-1; D may be TRBD1 (5 bases). Trimming pared 7 bases from V and 8 bases from J, leaving 18 bases between. Germline CDR1 and CDR2: KGHDR and SFDVKD. The CDR3 is made up of 14 amino acids. CDR3 loop: CATRGEGARGTQYF. In DNA, the CDR3 is TGTGCCACCAGAGGGGAAGGGGCTAGAGGTACGCAGTATTTT.

This clonotype was counted ten times or more. This sequence joins TRBV27 and TRBJ2-1; 11 bases line up with TRBD2. Germline assignment: CDR1 MNHEY and CDR2 SMNVEV (reference sequence). This CDR3 contains 14 residues. Trimming cost V 3 bases and J 15 bases; bases outside gene matches: 10. As DNA, the CDR3 is TGTGCCAGCAGTTTGGGGACTAGCGGCGCGGGGTGGTTCTTC. It codes for CASSLGTSGAGWFF.

This clonotype was seen many times. The CDR3 reads CSARVFGDADEKLFF. In DNA, the CDR3 is TGCAGTGCTAGAGTTTTCGGGGACGCGGACGAAAAACTGTTTTTT. This rearrangement joins TRBV20-1 to TRBJ1-4; D is perhaps TRBD1 (5 bases). CDR3 length: 15 amino acids. CDR1 and CDR2 from the germline V gene are DFQATT and SNEGSKA (reference sequence). The V end was cut by 1 base, the J end by 8 bases, with 17 bases between.

At least ten counts were recorded for this clonotype. V is TRBV7-2 and J is TRBJ2-7; the match to TRBD1 covers 7 bases. Germline trimming cut 0 bases from V and 3 bases from J; bases unmatched to any gene: 11. CDR1 is SGHTA and CDR2 is FQGNSA in the germline V gene. The CDR3 contains 17 residues. The CDR3 nucleotides read TGTGCCAGCAGCTTAGCTAGCTGGGGACAGAAAAACTACGAGCAGTACTTC. This translates into CASSLASWGQKNYEQYF.

This clonotype came up many times. The rearrangement links TRBV12-3 or TRBV12-4 to TRBJ2-2; tentatively, D is TRBD1 (6 bases). Trimming left V 1 base short and J 6 bases short, with 15 bases between. The CDR3 runs 16 residues. The CDR3 bases are TGTGCCAGCAGTTTAGGGTTAATCAGGGGAGCCGGGGAGCTGTTTTTT. Its protein product is CASSLGLIRGAGELFF.

In its sample, this clonotype was seen many times. The chain is built from TRBV12-3 or TRBV12-4 and TRBJ2-2; D may be TRBD1 or TRBD2 (5 bases each). This CDR3 contains 16 residues. Trimming took off 4 bases at V and 4 bases at J, with 16 bases between the two ends. The CDR3 DNA sequence: TGTGCCAGCAGTTATTCGGGGCAGGGCGGCACCGGGGAGCTGTTTTTT. This encodes CASSYSGQGGTGELFF.

The J gene is TRBJ2-1, the V gene TRBV5-1; a weak D match, TRBD2 (6 bases). CDR1 and CDR2 (germline): SGHRS, YFSETQ. Trimming cost V 1 base and J 5 bases, with 10 bases left between them. This CDR3 region has 14 residues. The CDR3 is CASSLPTRNNEQFF. CDR3 nucleotide sequence: TGCGCCAGCAGCTTGCCGACTAGGAACAATGAGCAGTTCTTC.

This clonotype has at least ten counts. V gene TRBV29-1 combines with J gene TRBJ1-1; D unresolved. Germline values: CDR1 SQVTM, CDR2 ANQGSEA. V was cut by 4 bases and J by 8 bases, with 14 bases left in between. This CDR3 is built from 12 residues. CDR3 DNA: TGCAGCGTTGCGGTGGGTAGGGAGGAAGCTTTCTTT. It codes for CSVAVGREEAFF.

Many counts were recorded for this clonotype. The J gene is TRBJ2-7, the V gene TRBV20-1, with 8 bases fitting TRBD1. Trimming at V came to 4 bases and at J to 6 bases, leaving 11 bases not matched to a gene. CDR1 and CDR2 from the germline V gene are DFQATT and SNEGSKA (reference sequence). The CDR3 consists of 14 residues. The CDR3 spells CSATKRTGKGEQYF. The CDR3 coding sequence is TGCAGTGCTACCAAAAGGACAGGGAAGGGCGAGCAGTACTTC.

This clonotype was found many times. The chain joins TRBV29-1 to TRBJ1-5; TRBD1 matches 8 bases. V trimming: 7 bases; J trimming: 2 bases; junction bases outside the gene matches: 7. This CDR3 has 14 residues. Germline lookup yields CDR1 SQVTM and CDR2 ANQGSEA. The CDR3 spells CSAITGGRNQPQHF. CDR3 nucleotide sequence: TGCAGCGCCATAACAGGGGGTCGCAATCAGCCCCAGCATTTT.

This clonotype was counted many times. CDR3 DNA: TGCAGTGCTAGAGACTACGGGACTAGCTTTCATGAGCAGTTCTTC. Translated, it gives CSARDYGTSFHEQFF. V usage is TRBV20-1 and J usage is TRBJ2-1; 9 bases match TRBD2. The CDR3 covers 15 residues. V dropped 0 bases and J dropped 8; count of bases not matched to a gene: 8. Germline V gives CDR1 DFQATT, CDR2 SNEGSKA (reference sequence).

This clonotype was found many times. This chain connects TRBV12-3 or TRBV12-4 to TRBJ2-7, with D possibly matching TRBD2 (6 bases). V shed 4 bases and J shed 3 bases, with 7 bases lying between them. CDR3 length: 12 residues. The CDR3 loop reads CASSSGGYEQYF. The CDR3 nucleotides are TGTGCCAGCAGTTCCGGGGGCTACGAGCAGTACTTC.

This clonotype was counted ten times or more. The CDR3 coding sequence is TGTGCCAGCAGCTTAGAGAGGGCAGTTCGTCTCCACTTT. Protein sequence: CASSLERAVRLHF. The chain carries TRBV7-2 and TRBJ1-6, with D unclear. This CDR3 has 13 amino acids. Germline V gene sequence: CDR1 SGHTA, CDR2 FQGNSA. V lost 1 base and J lost 16, with 14 bases in between.

This clonotype was recorded many times. The chain couples TRBV20-1 to TRBJ2-7; 9 bases line up with TRBD1. The V segment lost 6 bases and the J segment 2 bases; nucleotides outside the gene matches: 5. The CDR3 runs 13 residues. Germline CDR1 is DFQATT and CDR2 is SNEGSKA (reference sequence). In DNA form, the CDR3 reads TGCAGTGCCCGGACAGGGGTGGCCTACGAGCAGTACTTC. This sequence encodes CSARTGVAYEQYF.

This clonotype was seen a handful of times. V and J are TRBV2 and TRBJ1-4, with 7 bases fitting TRBD1. The V gene's germline CDR1 is SNHLY and CDR2 FYNNEI. The V gene end was trimmed by 6 bases and the J gene end by 8 bases; junction bases not matched to a gene: 9. The CDR3 is made up of 14 amino acids. CDR3 region: CASRIQGGDEKLFF. CDR3 in DNA: TGTGCCAGCAGGATCCAGGGGGGAGACGAAAAACTGTTTTTT.

This clonotype was recorded many times. The chain couples TRBV12-3 or TRBV12-4 to TRBJ2-6; no reliable D call. With 6 bases removed from V and 0 bases from J, the gap between germline ends came to 9 bases. CDR3 length: 15 residues. The CDR3 is CASSPVFSGANVLTF. The CDR3 region has the DNA TGTGCCAGCAGCCCGGTCTTCTCTGGGGCCAACGTCCTGACTTTC.

This clonotype was found many times. This chain uses TRBV7-2 with TRBJ2-1, with 11 bases lining up with TRBD2. Germline lookup yields CDR1 SGHTA and CDR2 FQGNSA. After removal of 2 bases from V and 12 bases from J, the junction contained 9 bases not matched to a gene. The CDR3 runs 15 residues. The CDR3 here is CASSLKVAGGSGQFF. The DNA for the CDR3 is TGTGCCAGCAGCTTAAAAGTAGCGGGAGGGTCGGGGCAGTTCTTC.

This clonotype was detected ten times or more. V gene TRBV7-2 combines with J gene TRBJ2-3; 9 nucleotides line up with TRBD1. This CDR3 comprises 15 residues. J gave up 1 base and V 5 bases, and 4 bases lay outside the gene matches. CDR1 is SGHTA and CDR2 is FQGNSA in the germline V gene. In DNA, the CDR3 is TGTGCCAGCAGCGCGGACAGGGGCCGCACAGATACGCAGTATTTT. This gives the protein CASSADRGRTDTQYF.

This clonotype has ten or more counts. The chain joins TRBV7-2 to TRBJ1-6, with unresolved D. Germline CDR1 and CDR2: SGHTA and FQGNSA. Between the trimmed V and J ends, which lost 5 bases and 0 bases, there was a span of 14 bases. The CDR3 loop spans 17 amino acids. DNA for the CDR3: TGTGCCAGCAGCCGACCGTCGGGCAGCTCCTATAATTCACCCCTCCACTTT. Translation gives CASSRPSGSSYNSPLHF.

At least ten counts were recorded for this clonotype. The chain employs TRBV5-1 and TRBJ2-7; 12 positions match TRBD1. The CDR3 totals 17 residues. V was pared by 0 bases and J by 5 bases, with 9 bases of the junction left unmatched. Germline loops: CDR1 SGHRS, CDR2 YFSETQ. In DNA, the CDR3 is TGCGCCAGCAGCTTGGCAACCCCCGGGACAGGGGGCCACGAGCAGTACTTC. The encoded protein is CASSLATPGTGGHEQYF. Variable domain in full (rest from reference TRBV5-1 and TRBJ2-7): KAGVTQTPRYLIKTRGQQVTLSCSPISGHRSVSWYQQTPGQGLQFLFEYFSETQRNKGNFPGRFSGRQFSNSRSEMNVSTLELGDSALYLCASSLATPGTGGHEQYFGPGTRLTVT.

This clonotype was counted ten times or more. The J gene is TRBJ2-2, the V gene TRBV10-2; 8 nucleotides align to TRBD1. Germline assignment: CDR1 WSHSY and CDR2 SAAADI. V lost 3 bases and J lost 6; bases outside the gene matches: 3. The CDR3 length is 14 residues. The CDR3 region has the DNA TGCGCCAGCAGTGACCCGACAGGGGCCGGGGAGCTGTTTTTT. Amino acid sequence: CASSDPTGAGELFF.

Many counts were recorded for this clonotype. The chain has TRBV4-3 and TRBJ2-3; 7 nucleotides line up with TRBD1. Germline assignment: CDR1 LGHNA and CDR2 YSLEER. The CDR3 runs 17 residues. The junction had 10 bases not matched to a gene; V was cut back by 3 bases and J by 1 base. CDR3 bases: TGCGCCAGCAGCCAGGATACAGGGGAGAGGGGCACAGATACGCAGTATTTT. Residues: CASSQDTGERGTDTQYF.

This clonotype has ten or more counts. The chain uses TRBV7-2 and TRBJ2-2; D tentatively fits TRBD1 or TRBD2 (5 bases each). The CDR3 runs to 17 residues. The germline V and J ends were trimmed by 6 bases and 1 base, with 18 bases remaining between them. The germline gives CDR1 SGHTA, CDR2 FQGNSA. Here the CDR3 reads CASSRDRQTLNTGELFF. CDR3 bases: TGTGCCAGCAGTCGGGACCGCCAAACCTTGAACACCGGGGAGCTGTTTTTT.